Following are 21 T cell receptor beta chains from one sample sequenced in a study of OX40 agonist ivuxolimab in advanced cancers. Clones were read by immunoSEQ multiplex PCR, and TCRdb kept only the in-frame ones, dropping some. The sample records over 80,000 clones, around nine tenths being singletons. The sequenced sample was CD4+ or CD8+ T cells sorted from blood, obtained in a trial of the OX40 agonist ivuxolimab. These receptors were collected from an adult with an advanced solid tumor such as melanoma, head and neck, liver or kidney cancer.

The DNA for the CDR3 is TGTGCCAGCAGTGCGGGCAGAGGGGAGCAGTACTTC. Translation gives CASSAGRGEQYF. The chain has TRBV6-5 and TRBJ2-7, with D maybe TRBD2 (5 bases). Trimming took off 5 bases at V and 7 bases at J, with 12 bases between the two ends. CDR3 length: 12 residues. From germline, CDR1 is MNHEY and CDR2 SVGAGI.

The chain carries TRBV7-2 and TRBJ1-5; the D gene is possibly TRBD1 (5 bases). V lost 5 bases to trimming and J lost 3 bases, with 20 bases between them. Germline-derived CDR1 and CDR2 are SGHTA and FQGNSA. The CDR3 length is 17 residues. The CDR3 here is CASSVSGIAENNQPQHF. The DNA of the CDR3 is TGTGCCAGCAGCGTATCAGGGATCGCTGAAAACAATCAGCCCCAGCATTTT. Variable domain in full (rest from reference TRBV7-2 and TRBJ1-5): GAGVSQSPSNKVTEKGKDVELRCDPISGHTALYWYRQSLGQGLEFLIYFQGNSAPDKSGLPSDRFSAERTGGSVSTLTIQRTQQEDSAVYLCASSVSGIAENNQPQHFGDGTRLSIL.

The chain uses TRBV2 and TRBJ2-2, with TRBD1 identical over 8 bases. The junction had 0 bases not matched to a gene; V was cut back by 8 bases and J by 1 base. The CDR3 extends over 13 amino acids. Germline V gene lookup returns CDR1 SNHLY and CDR2 FYNNEI. CDR3: CASDRGNTGELFF. DNA of the CDR3: TGTGCCAGCGACAGGGGGAACACCGGGGAGCTGTTTTTT. Supplemented by reference TRBV2 and TRBJ2-2, the full variable domain reads EPEVTQTPSHQVTQMGQEVILRCVPISNHLYFYWYRQILGQKVEFLVSFYNNEISEKSEIFDDQFSVERPDGSNFTLKIRSTKLEDSAMYFCASDRGNTGELFFGEGSRLTVL.

The chain couples TRBV28 to TRBJ2-2; D gene unclear. V was cut by 5 bases and J by 6 bases, with 7 bases left in between. The CDR3 consists of 12 residues. CDR1 and CDR2 from the germline V gene are MDHEN and SYDVKM. The CDR3 DNA follows: TGTGCCAGCAGTCGTGGGGCCGGGGAGCTGTTTTTT. It encodes CASSRGAGELFF. Drawing the rest from reference TRBV28 and TRBJ2-2, the complete variable domain is DVKVTQSSRYLVKRTGEKVFLECVQDMDHENMFWYRQDPGLGLRLIYFSYDVKMKEKGDIPEGYSVSREKKERFSLILESASTNQTSMYLCASSRGAGELFFGEGSRLTVL.

The rearrangement joins TRBV30 to TRBJ1-2, with 9 bases that match TRBD1. V was pared by 0 bases and J by 4 bases, with 3 bases of the junction left unmatched. Germline lookup yields CDR1 GTSNPN and CDR2 SVGIG (reference sequence). CDR3 size: 14 residues. CDR3 coding DNA: TGTGCCTGGAGTGTACTGACAGGGGGCTATGGCTACACCTTC. It translates to CAWSVLTGGYGYTF. Supplemented by reference TRBV30 and TRBJ1-2, the full variable domain reads SQTIHQWPATLVQPVGSPLSLECTVEGTSNPNLYWYRQAAGRGLQLLFYSVGIGQISSEVPQNLSASRPQDRQFILSSKKLLLSDSGFYLCAWSVLTGGYGYTFGSGTRLTVV.

The rearrangement links TRBV5-6 to TRBJ2-3; 7 nucleotides line up with TRBD2. Germline V gives CDR1 SGHDT, CDR2 YYEEEE. Trimming at V came to 9 bases and at J to 4 bases, leaving 11 bases not matched to a gene. CDR3 length: 14 amino acids. Here the CDR3 DNA reads TGTGCCACCACTCTTGGGGGGGGACCAGATACGCAGTATTTT. This sequence encodes CATTLGGGPDTQYF.

CDR3: CASSLVDSQYNEQFF. The CDR3 DNA is TGCGCCAGCAGCTTGGTGGACAGCCAATACAATGAGCAGTTCTTC. The V and J genes are TRBV5-1 and TRBJ2-1; D might be TRBD1 (6 bases). The CDR3 covers 15 residues. The germline CDR1 and CDR2 sequences are SGHRS and YFSETQ. V was shortened by 0 bases and J by 4 bases, with 11 bases between the two germline ends.

This chain links TRBV7-2 with TRBJ2-3; 10 nucleotides line up with TRBD2. V dropped 4 bases and J dropped 3; count of bases not matched to a gene: 1. Germline loops: CDR1 SGHTA, CDR2 FQGNSA. The CDR3 is 14 amino acids. CDR3 in DNA: TGTGCCAGCAGCTGGACTAGCGGAACAGATACGCAGTATTTT. Amino acids: CASSWTSGTDTQYF.

This chain joins TRBV7-2 and TRBJ2-3; no clear D. The CDR3 is 17 amino acids. Trimming removed 1 base at V and 0 bases at J, with 14 bases between. Germline values: CDR1 SGHTA, CDR2 FQGNSA. The CDR3 DNA follows: TGTGCCAGCAGCTTAGTATCAGGTCCTACTAGCACAGATACGCAGTATTTT. Its translation is CASSLVSGPTSTDTQYF.

This clone has just one count. The V and J genes are TRBV11-2 and TRBJ2-5; no reliable D call. Germline loops: CDR1 SGHAT, CDR2 FQNNGV. V shed 0 bases and J shed 2 bases, with 13 bases lying between them. The CDR3 has 16 amino acids. For the CDR3, the DNA is TGTGCCAGCAGCTTAGATGTCGGTCGCCAACAAGAGACCCAGTACTTC. Translated: CASSLDVGRQQETQYF.

CDR3 protein: CASSPGTGNEQYF. The CDR3 DNA follows: TGCGCCAGCAGCCCCGGGACAGGCAACGAGCAGTACTTC. The chain is built from TRBV5-1 and TRBJ2-7; 8 bases align to TRBD1. Germline CDR1 and CDR2: SGHRS and YFSETQ. V lost 4 bases, J lost 5 bases, and 5 bases stayed unmatched. The CDR3 spans 13 residues. Filled out from reference TRBV5-1 and TRBJ2-7, the complete variable domain reads KAGVTQTPRYLIKTRGQQVTLSCSPISGHRSVSWYQQTPGQGLQFLFEYFSETQRNKGNFPGRFSGRQFSNSRSEMNVSTLELGDSALYLCASSPGTGNEQYFGPGTRLTVT.

The CDR3 is CASSSGQDSEQYF. The CDR3 bases are TGTGCCAGCAGTTCAGGACAGGACTCCGAGCAGTACTTC. The rearrangement uses TRBV28 and TRBJ2-7; 7 nucleotides line up with TRBD1. Looked up from germline, CDR1 is MDHEN and CDR2 is SYDVKM. The CDR3 covers 13 residues. Trimming removed 4 bases from V and 6 bases from J; junction bases left unmatched: 6.

V and J are TRBV9 and TRBJ2-7; possible D gene TRBD1, 6 bases. Trimming removed 4 bases from V and 3 bases from J, with 11 bases in between. This CDR3 region has 13 residues. Germline V CDR1 and CDR2: SGDLS, YYNGEE. The CDR3 coding sequence is TGTGCCAGCAGCAAGACGGACAGCTACGAGCAGTACTTC. Translated: CASSKTDSYEQYF.

V gene TRBV19 combines with J gene TRBJ1-3; possible D gene TRBD1, 5 bases. In germline, CDR1 is LNHDA, CDR2 SQIVND (reference sequence). The CDR3 spans 15 residues. Trimming cost V 6 bases and J 0 bases, with 12 bases left between them. CDR3 bases: TGTGCCAGTAGGCTACAGGACAACTCTGGAAACACCATATATTTT. Translating it yields CASRLQDNSGNTIYF. The entire variable domain, with the rest obtained from reference TRBV19 and TRBJ1-3, is as follows: DGGITQSPKYLFRKEGQNVTLSCEQNLNHDAMYWYRQDPGQGLRLIYYSQIVNDFQKGDIAEGYSVSREKKESFPLTVTSAQKNPTAFYLCASRLQDNSGNTIYFGEGSWLTVV.

The chain has TRBV27 and TRBJ2-7, with 8 bases lining up with TRBD2. V shed 6 bases and J 3 bases; nucleotides not matched to a gene: 10. Per germline, CDR1 MNHEY and CDR2 SMNVEV (reference sequence). There are 15 residues in the CDR3. CDR3 DNA: TGTGCCAGCAGATCCAACTCAGCGGGGGTCTACGAGCAGTACTTC. It codes for CASRSNSAGVYEQYF.

This rearrangement joins TRBV10-3 to TRBJ2-7; TRBD2 matches at 7 bases. This CDR3 spans 15 amino acids. The germline CDR1 and CDR2 sequences are ENHRY and SYGVKD. V dropped 5 bases and J dropped 5; count of bases not matched to a gene: 12. The CDR3 DNA sequence: TGTGCCATCAGTATGGGACTGAGTGGGACTAACGAGCAGTACTTC. Amino acid sequence: CAISMGLSGTNEQYF.

This clone has only a few counts. The rearrangement uses TRBV29-1 and TRBJ1-1; 8 nucleotides agree with TRBD1. The CDR3 totals 13 residues. With 7 bases clipped from V and 4 bases from J, the junction kept 8 bases outside the gene matches. Germline V gives CDR1 SQVTM, CDR2 ANQGSEA. CDR3 DNA sequence: TGCAGCGGTACCCAGGGGGCTAGCACTGAAGCTTTCTTT. Residues: CSGTQGASTEAFF.

This chain uses TRBV6-1 with TRBJ1-1; D is ambiguous. V lost 6 bases and J lost 4, with 12 bases in between. The V gene's germline CDR1 is MNHNS and CDR2 SASEGT. The CDR3 length is 13 residues. Here the CDR3 DNA reads TGTGCCAGCAGCAGCCGGGGATTCACTGAAGCTTTCTTT. Encoded protein: CASSSRGFTEAFF.

The chain recombines TRBV7-7 with TRBJ2-1; 11 bases fit TRBD2. Unmatched junction bases numbered 4, after V lost 4 bases and J lost 5 bases. CDR1 and CDR2 from the germline V gene are SSHAT and FNYEAQ (reference sequence). CDR3 length equals 15 residues. As DNA, the CDR3 is TGTGCCAGCAGCTCTAGCGGGAGGCCGGACAATGAGCAGTTCTTC. Protein sequence: CASSSSGRPDNEQFF.

This clone was detected once. This chain links TRBV5-1 with TRBJ2-1, with D possibly matching TRBD1 (7 bases). Trimming shortened V by 0 bases and J by 4 bases, and 11 bases separated the two germline ends. Germline V gene lookup returns CDR1 SGHRS and CDR2 YFSETQ. This CDR3 spans 15 amino acids. Here the CDR3 DNA reads TGCGCCAGCAGCTTGGGACAGGGAGGTTACAATGAGCAGTTCTTC. It is translated as CASSLGQGGYNEQFF.

This sequence joins TRBV7-2 and TRBJ1-1; D ambiguous. Germline assignment: CDR1 SGHTA and CDR2 FQGNSA. With 5 bases removed from V and 0 bases from J, the gap between germline ends came to 10 bases. The CDR3 extends over 14 amino acids. The DNA for the CDR3 is TGTGCCAGCAGCCGGTCCACCCTGAACACTGAAGCTTTCTTT. This gives the protein CASSRSTLNTEAFF.